What follows are 13 T cell receptor beta chains derived from one specimen sequenced in a study of T-cell reconstitution after alpha-beta-depleted transplantation in children. During its preparation, the TCRbeta library received unique molecular identifiers. TCRdb redid the calling of the PCR reads with MiXCR, one entry per CDR3 protein. Here the sample spans hundreds of thousands of distinct CDR3 sequences, around 14% being singletons. The material sequenced was PBMCs, taken before TCRalphabeta/CD19-depleted stem cell transplant. All receptors derive from a girl aged 2 to 9 with congenital amegakaryocytic thrombocytopenia, due to receive a stem cell transplant.

This clonotype was observed a handful of times. V gene TRBV20-1 combines with J gene TRBJ2-1; D is unresolved. Trimming stripped 6 bases from V and 8 bases from J, with 11 bases between. Germline CDR1 reads DFQATT; CDR2 reads SNEGSKA (reference sequence). This CDR3 region has 11 residues. This CDR3 reads CSAPIRDEQFF. The CDR3 DNA sequence: TGCAGTGCCCCAATCCGAGATGAGCAGTTCTTC.

The chain uses TRBV6-5 and TRBJ1-2, with D possibly being TRBD1 (5 bases). CDR3 size: 13 residues. The germline V and J ends were trimmed by 2 bases and 8 bases, with 12 bases remaining between them. The V gene's germline CDR1 is MNHEY and CDR2 SVGAGI. CDR3 sequence reads: CASSYTREQGYTF. The DNA of the CDR3 is TGTGCCAGCAGTTACACCAGGGAGCAAGGCTACACCTTC.

This clonotype has just one count. The J gene is TRBJ2-7, the V gene TRBV5-1, with 12 bases identical to TRBD2. V gave up 3 bases and J gave up 7 bases; unmatched junction bases: 8. CDR3 size: 15 residues. CDR1 is SGHRS, CDR2 YFSETQ, per germline. The DNA for the CDR3 is TGCGCCAGCAGCTGGACTAGCGGGATGGAAAGGGAGCAGTACTTC. Its protein is CASSWTSGMEREQYF.

This clonotype has a count of ten or more. V is TRBV7-9 and J is TRBJ1-1; D call uncertain. The CDR3 length is 14 residues. V lost 2 bases and J lost 1, with 8 bases in between. The germline V gene encodes CDR1 SEHNR and CDR2 FQNEAQ (reference sequence). CDR3 sequence (DNA): TGTGCCAGCAGCTTATACAGCCCGAACACTGAAGCTTTCTTT. It is translated as CASSLYSPNTEAFF. Filled out from reference TRBV7-9 and TRBJ1-1, the complete variable domain reads DTGVSQNPRHKITKRGQNVTFRCDPISEHNRLYWYRQTLGQGPEFLTYFQNEAQLEKSRLLSDRFSAERPKGSFSTLEIQRTEQGDSAMYLCASSLYSPNTEAFFGQGTRLTVV.

The rearrangement links TRBV5-1 to TRBJ2-3, with D unclear. V was clipped by 1 base and J by 5 bases, with 14 bases between them. The CDR3 has 15 amino acids. The V gene's germline CDR1 is SGHRS and CDR2 YFSETQ. The CDR3: CASSLNRGGVDTQYF. DNA of the CDR3: TGCGCCAGCAGCTTGAACCGTGGTGGGGTAGATACGCAGTATTTT.

This clonotype was counted once. The chain is built from TRBV3-1 and TRBJ2-1; tentatively, D is TRBD1 or TRBD2 (6 bases each). Trimming shortened V by 11 bases and J by 8 bases, and 25 bases separated the two germline ends. The CDR3 spans 15 residues. Germline V lookup: CDR1 LGHDT, CDR2 YNNKEL (reference sequence). The CDR3 region has the DNA TGTGCCTGCTGCCACCCGGCGGGACATCCGTATGAGCAGTTCTTC. This codes for CACCHPAGHPYEQFF.

This clonotype has just a few counts. V and J are TRBV7-9 and TRBJ2-6; D is undetermined. The germline V gene encodes CDR1 SEHNR and CDR2 FQNEAQ (reference sequence). The CDR3 contains 14 residues. V shed 11 bases and J shed 0 bases, with 11 bases lying between them. The CDR3 protein is CAWTIPSGANVLTF. CDR3 nucleotide sequence: TGTGCCTGGACCATCCCCTCTGGGGCCAACGTCCTGACTTTC.

This clonotype was observed a handful of times. The rearrangement joins TRBV5-1 to TRBJ2-3; a weak D match, TRBD2 (6 bases). This CDR3 region has 14 residues. Germline V CDR1 and CDR2: SGHRS, YFSETQ. Deletions cut 5 bases from V and 1 base from J, with 11 bases between. The CDR3 nucleotides read TGCGCCAGCAGTCCGCGGGATGGCACAGATACGCAGTATTTT. Translation: CASSPRDGTDTQYF.

A few counts support this clonotype. This rearrangement joins TRBV7-6 to TRBJ2-7; the match to TRBD2 covers 12 bases. Germline V gene data show CDR1 as SGHVS and CDR2 as FNYEAQ. The junction had 6 bases not matched to a gene; V was cut back by 1 base and J by 2 bases. CDR3 size: 17 residues. The CDR3 DNA reads TGTGCCAGCAGCTTAGGGACTAGCGGGACCATTCCCTACGAGCAGTACTTC. This codes for CASSLGTSGTIPYEQYF.

This clonotype has ten or more counts. The chain joins TRBV10-3 to TRBJ2-7; 8 nucleotides agree with TRBD2. The CDR3 has 13 amino acids. Germline CDR1 reads ENHRY; CDR2 reads SYGVKD. V was pared by 3 bases and J by 2 bases, with 0 bases of the junction left unmatched. The CDR3 here is CAISDSGTYEQYF. The CDR3 DNA sequence: TGTGCCATCAGTGATAGCGGGACCTACGAGCAGTACTTC.

Ten or more counts support this clonotype. The chain has TRBV10-3 and TRBJ2-1; 8 bases agree with TRBD2. The CDR3 loop spans 16 amino acids. Germline V CDR1 and CDR2: ENHRY, SYGVKD. Unmatched junction bases numbered 2, after V lost 1 base and J lost 0 bases. The CDR3 coding sequence is TGTGCCATCAGTGAGTTGAGCGGGAGCTCCTACAATGAGCAGTTCTTC. It encodes CAISELSGSSYNEQFF.

The gene calls are TRBV12-3 or TRBV12-4 and TRBJ2-1, with 7 bases matching TRBD1. CDR3 length equals 12 residues. Unmatched junction bases numbered 6, after V lost 6 bases and J lost 10 bases. CDR3 in DNA: TGTGCCAGCAGCCCAAGGGGGCGCGAGCAGTTCTTC. It codes for CASSPRGREQFF.

The chain links TRBV6-5 to TRBJ2-1; possibly TRBD2 for D (5 bases). In germline, CDR1 is MNHEY, CDR2 SVGAGI. This CDR3 contains 16 residues. The ends were cut back, 2 bases at V and 2 bases at J, with 13 bases in the middle. CDR3 loop: CASSYLPGTTYNEQFF. The CDR3 region has the DNA TGTGCCAGCAGTTACCTTCCGGGAACCACCTACAATGAGCAGTTCTTC.